This T cell receptor beta chain was sequenced during a study of T-cell reconstitution after alpha-beta-depleted transplantation in children. Germline lookup yields CDR1 SGHAT and CDR2 FQNNGV. The CDR3 totals 14 residues. V lost 5 bases, J lost 6 bases, and 5 bases stayed unmatched. Molecular barcoding with unique molecular identifiers was used for the TCRbeta library. TCRdb processed the PCR reads anew with MiXCR; each CDR3 protein has one entry. The sample lists about 440,000 distinct CDR3 sequences, over 40% seen once, with approximately 25% in the top ten. This clonotype was counted only a few times. What it binds is unknown. Study-level results: Several hundred expanded graft clones reportedly gave rise to the alpha-beta T cells present about two months after transplant. Newly generated T cells supplied most T-cell counts and diversity one year post-transplant. Surviving recipient T cells and thymic progenitors underlay high day-60 TCRbeta diversity in some patients.

The sequence was collected from a girl aged 2 to 10 with aplastic anemia, due to receive a stem cell transplant. The sequenced sample was PBMCs, obtained before TCRalphabeta/CD19-depleted stem cell transplant. The genes are TRBV11-2 and TRBJ2-1, with 9 bases that match TRBD1. The CDR3 bases are TGTGCCAGCAGCATAGGGACAGGGCTCAATGAGCAGTTCTTC. This gives the protein CASSIGTGLNEQFF.